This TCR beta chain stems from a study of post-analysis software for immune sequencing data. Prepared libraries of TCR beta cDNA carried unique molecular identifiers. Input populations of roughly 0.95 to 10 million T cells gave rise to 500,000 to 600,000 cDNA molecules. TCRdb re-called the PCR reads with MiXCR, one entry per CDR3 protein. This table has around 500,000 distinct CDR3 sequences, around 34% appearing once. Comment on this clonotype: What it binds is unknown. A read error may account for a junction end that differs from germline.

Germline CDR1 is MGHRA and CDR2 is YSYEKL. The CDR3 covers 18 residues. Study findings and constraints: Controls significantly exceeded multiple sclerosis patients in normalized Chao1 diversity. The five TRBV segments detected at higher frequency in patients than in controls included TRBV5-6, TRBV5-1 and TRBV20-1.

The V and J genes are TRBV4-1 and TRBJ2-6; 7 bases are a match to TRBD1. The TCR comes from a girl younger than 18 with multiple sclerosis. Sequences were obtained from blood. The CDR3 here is CASNQWTGILSGANVLTF. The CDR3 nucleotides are TGCGCCAGCAACCAATGGACAGGCATACTCTCTGGGGCCAACGTCCTGACTTTC.